This record looks at one T cell receptor beta chain sequence and its context. Germline V gene lookup returns CDR1 SGHAT and CDR2 FQDESV (reference sequence). This CDR3 region has 14 residues. V gave up 3 bases and J gave up 3 bases; unmatched junction bases: 3. This sample is part of a study of OX40 agonist ivuxolimab in advanced cancers. Study overall: The study enrolled dose-escalation patients with hepatocellular carcinoma, melanoma, renal cell or head and neck cancer. Under the entry rules, prior anti-PD-1, anti-PD-L1 or anti-CTLA-4 therapy was allowed, and roughly 39% had some. Partial responses occurred in three patients (one hepatocellular carcinoma, two cutaneous melanoma).

Some clones are missing from TCRdb's copy, which holds only in-frame ones; the method was immunoSEQ multiplex PCR. This table holds about 79,000 clones, around 92% found once. Baseline was the first blood sampling point, followed by cycle 4 day 1 and cycle 7 day 1. The TCR was taken from an adult with an advanced solid tumor such as melanoma, head and neck, liver or kidney cancer. The sequencing used CD4+ or CD8+ T cells sorted from blood, collected in a trial of the OX40 agonist ivuxolimab. The V and J genes are TRBV11-1 and TRBJ2-7; TRBD1 matches 9 bases. CDR3 region: CASSFGTGNYEQYF. The CDR3 DNA is TGTGCCAGCAGCTTCGGGACAGGGAACTACGAGCAGTACTTC. Full variable domain (outside the CDR3, taken from reference TRBV11-1 and TRBJ2-7): EAEVAQSPRYKITEKSQAVAFWCDPISGHATLYWYRQILGQGPELLVQFQDESVVDDSQLPKDRFSAERLKGVDSTLKIQPAELGDSAMYLCASSFGTGNYEQYFGPGTRLTVT.